The sequence of this TCR beta chain was determined in a study of neurological immune-mediated disorders. The team produced cDNA through 5'RACE using 10-nucleotide random UMIs. Via MiXCR, TCRdb re-called the 5' RACE reads, giving one row per CDR3 protein. This sample yields around 66,000 distinct CDR3 sequences, of which approximately 5.2% are seen a single time; approximately 2.8% belongs to the top ten. Trimming removed 6 bases from V and 0 bases from J, with 12 bases in between. CDR3 length: 13 residues. Germline V lookup: CDR1 DFQATT, CDR2 SNEGSKA (reference sequence). This clonotype was recorded at least ten times.

The material sequenced was PBMCs. The V gene is TRBV20-1, the J gene TRBJ2-7; possibly TRBD2 for D (6 bases). This TCR came from a woman aged 30 to 39 with multiple sclerosis. In DNA, the CDR3 is TGCAGTGCGCGGGACGTTAGCTCCTACGAGCAGTACTTC. As protein: CSARDVSSYEQYF.